This entry lists 5 T cell receptor beta chains sequenced from one sample in a study of T cell responses to AZD1222 COVID-19 vaccine. Produced via immunoSEQ multiplex PCR; TCRdb's table is partial and in-frame only. This table has 100,000 to 150,000 clones, 92% appearing once. This material consisted of peripheral blood, taken on day 0 of AZD1222 vaccination. These receptor sequences come from an adult in good health.

The chain is built from TRBV29-1 and TRBJ1-6; no reliable D call. CDR1 and CDR2 (germline): SQVTM, ANQGSEA. Trimming removed 6 bases from V and 0 bases from J, with 9 bases in between. The length of the CDR3 is 14 residues. The CDR3 protein is CSVKESSYNSPLHF. DNA of the CDR3: TGCAGCGTGAAAGAGAGCTCCTATAATTCACCCCTCCACTTT.

The chain recombines TRBV5-1 with TRBJ2-5, with D perhaps TRBD1 (6 bases). Germline V lookup: CDR1 SGHRS, CDR2 YFSETQ. Trimming left V 4 bases short and J 8 bases short, with 15 bases between. The CDR3 contains 13 residues. The CDR3, as DNA: TGCGCCAGCAGCCGGACAGAGGATGGTACCCAGTACTTC. Protein sequence: CASSRTEDGTQYF.

The chain combines TRBV5-1 with TRBJ1-1, with a tentative D call TRBD1 (5 bases). This CDR3 spans 14 amino acids. The V end lost 0 bases, the J end lost 3 bases, and 9 bases lay between the germline ends. Germline V gene sequence: CDR1 SGHRS, CDR2 YFSETQ. As DNA, the CDR3 is TGCGCCAGCAGCTTGGGACAGAGCTACACTGAAGCTTTCTTT. Protein: CASSLGQSYTEAFF. The complete variable domain, with remaining parts taken from reference TRBV5-1 and TRBJ1-1, reads KAGVTQTPRYLIKTRGQQVTLSCSPISGHRSVSWYQQTPGQGLQFLFEYFSETQRNKGNFPGRFSGRQFSNSRSEMNVSTLELGDSALYLCASSLGQSYTEAFFGQGTRLTVV.

V gene TRBV5-1 combines with J gene TRBJ1-2; D may be TRBD1 (6 bases). The CDR3 is made up of 15 amino acids. The germline V gene encodes CDR1 SGHRS and CDR2 YFSETQ. Trimming shortened V by 4 bases and J by 8 bases, and 21 bases separated the two germline ends. CDR3 loop: CASSPDPSQGRGYTF. As DNA, the CDR3 is TGCGCCAGCAGCCCAGACCCGTCCCAGGGGCGAGGCTACACCTTC.

V and J are TRBV19 and TRBJ1-2; D call uncertain. CDR1 LNHDA and CDR2 SQIVND come from the germline V gene (reference sequence). Between the trimmed V and J ends, which lost 3 bases and 4 bases, there was a span of 9 bases. The CDR3 is 13 residues long. CDR3 loop: CASSMVASYGYTF. DNA of the CDR3: TGTGCCAGTAGTATGGTGGCCTCCTATGGCTACACCTTC.